Here is one TCR beta chain with its context. The data were taken from a study of blood T cell repertoires in COVID-19. About the study: The United States, Italy and Spain were the sources of the acute and convalescent COVID-19 samples. The analysed material was cDNA or gDNA that came from T cells, B-cell-depleted T cells, or PBMCs.

Trimming stripped 10 bases from V and 1 base from J, with 14 bases between. CDR3 length: 14 residues. CDR1 and CDR2 from the germline V gene are MNHEY and SVGAGI. As originally analysed: Amplification of reference gene primers was used by the study to estimate nucleated cell counts. Generated by immunoSEQ multiplex PCR, the TCRdb table keeps only in-frame clones and is missing some. V and J calls and clone size are copied from that table; D and trimming were computed from the DNA. The sample includes just over 650,000 clones, around 90% seen only once; the top ten take roughly 0.25%. The chain employs TRBV6-5 and TRBJ1-5, with TRBD1 as a possible D gene (5 bases). The sequencing input was peripheral blood. The sequence was collected from a woman between 18 and 29 years old with acute or convalescent COVID-19. Here the CDR3 reads CATSPEGSNQPQHF. The CDR3 coding sequence is TGTGCCACCTCTCCGGAGGGGAGCAATCAGCCCCAGCATTTT.